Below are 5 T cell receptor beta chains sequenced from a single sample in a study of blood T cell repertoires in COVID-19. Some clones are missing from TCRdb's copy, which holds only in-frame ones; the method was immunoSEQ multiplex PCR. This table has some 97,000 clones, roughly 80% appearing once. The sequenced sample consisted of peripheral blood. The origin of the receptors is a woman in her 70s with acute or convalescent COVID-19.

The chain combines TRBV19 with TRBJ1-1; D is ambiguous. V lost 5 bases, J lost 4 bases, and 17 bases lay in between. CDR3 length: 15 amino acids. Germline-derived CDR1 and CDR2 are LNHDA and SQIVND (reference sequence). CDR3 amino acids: CASSGSGSRVTEAFF. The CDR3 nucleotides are TGTGCCAGTAGTGGAAGCGGTTCTCGGGTCACTGAAGCTTTCTTT.

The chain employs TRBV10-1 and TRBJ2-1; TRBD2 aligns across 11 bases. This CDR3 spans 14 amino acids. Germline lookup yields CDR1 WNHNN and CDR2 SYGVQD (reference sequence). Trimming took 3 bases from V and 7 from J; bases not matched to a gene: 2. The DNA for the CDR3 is TGCGCCAGCAGTGAACTAGCGGGGGTGAATGAGCAGTTCTTC. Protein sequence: CASSELAGVNEQFF.

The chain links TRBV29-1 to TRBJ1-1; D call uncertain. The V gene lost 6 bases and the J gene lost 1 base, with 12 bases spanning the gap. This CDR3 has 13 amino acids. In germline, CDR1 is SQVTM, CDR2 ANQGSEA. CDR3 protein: CSVWTTRNTEAFF. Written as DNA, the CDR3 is TGCAGCGTCTGGACCACTAGGAACACTGAAGCTTTCTTT.

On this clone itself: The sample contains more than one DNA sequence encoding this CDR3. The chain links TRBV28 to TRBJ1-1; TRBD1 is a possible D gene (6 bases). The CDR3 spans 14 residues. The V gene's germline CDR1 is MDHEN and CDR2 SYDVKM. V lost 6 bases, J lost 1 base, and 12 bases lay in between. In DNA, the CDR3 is TGTGCCAGCAGCGGGGGGGGCTGGAACACTGAAGCTTTCTTT. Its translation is CASSGGGWNTEAFF. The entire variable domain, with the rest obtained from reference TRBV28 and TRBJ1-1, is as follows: DVKVTQSSRYLVKRTGEKVFLECVQDMDHENMFWYRQDPGLGLRLIYFSYDVKMKEKGDIPEGYSVSREKKERFSLILESASTNQTSMYLCASSGGGWNTEAFFGQGTRLTVV.

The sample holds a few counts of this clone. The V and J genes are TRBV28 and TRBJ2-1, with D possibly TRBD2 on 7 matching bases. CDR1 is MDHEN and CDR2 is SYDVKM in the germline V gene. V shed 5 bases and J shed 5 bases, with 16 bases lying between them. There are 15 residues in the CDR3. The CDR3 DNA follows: TGTGCCAGCAGTCCGGGGGGCAGGGATGACAATGAGCAGTTCTTC. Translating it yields CASSPGGRDDNEQFF.